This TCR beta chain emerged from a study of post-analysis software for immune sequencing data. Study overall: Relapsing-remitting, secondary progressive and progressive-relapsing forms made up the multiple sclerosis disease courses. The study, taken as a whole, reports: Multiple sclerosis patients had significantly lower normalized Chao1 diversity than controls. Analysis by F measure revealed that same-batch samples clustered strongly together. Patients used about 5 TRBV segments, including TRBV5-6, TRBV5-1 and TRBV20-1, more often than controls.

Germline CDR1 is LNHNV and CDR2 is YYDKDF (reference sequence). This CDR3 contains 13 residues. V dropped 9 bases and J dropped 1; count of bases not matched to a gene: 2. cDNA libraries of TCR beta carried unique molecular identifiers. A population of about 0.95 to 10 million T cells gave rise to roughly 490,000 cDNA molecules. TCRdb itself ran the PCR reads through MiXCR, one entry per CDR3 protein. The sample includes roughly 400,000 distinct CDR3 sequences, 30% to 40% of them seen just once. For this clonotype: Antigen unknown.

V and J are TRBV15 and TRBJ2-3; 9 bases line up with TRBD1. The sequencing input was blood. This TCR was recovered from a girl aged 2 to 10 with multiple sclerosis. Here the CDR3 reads CATRTGGTDTQYF. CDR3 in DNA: TGTGCCACGAGGACAGGGGGCACAGATACGCAGTATTTT.